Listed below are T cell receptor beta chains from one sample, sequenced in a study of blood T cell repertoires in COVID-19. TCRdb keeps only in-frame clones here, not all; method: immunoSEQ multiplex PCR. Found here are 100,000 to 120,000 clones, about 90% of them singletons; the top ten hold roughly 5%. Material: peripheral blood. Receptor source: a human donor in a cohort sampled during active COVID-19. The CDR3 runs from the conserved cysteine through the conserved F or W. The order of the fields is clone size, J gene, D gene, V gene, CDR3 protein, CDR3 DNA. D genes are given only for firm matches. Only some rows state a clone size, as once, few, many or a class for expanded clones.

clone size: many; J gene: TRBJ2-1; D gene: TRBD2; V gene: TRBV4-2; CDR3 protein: CASSQESGSSDEQFF; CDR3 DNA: TGTGCCAGCAGCCAAGAGAGCGGGAGTTCGGATGAGCAGTTCTTC
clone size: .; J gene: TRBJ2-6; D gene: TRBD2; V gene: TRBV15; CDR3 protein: CATRRWGGGPSGANVLTF; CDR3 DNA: TGTGCCACCAGGCGGTGGGGCGGGGGGCCTTCTGGGGCCAACGTCCTGACTTTC
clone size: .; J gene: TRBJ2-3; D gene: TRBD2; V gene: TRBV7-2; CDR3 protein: CASSETSGGHYTQYF; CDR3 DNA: TGTGCCAGCAGCGAAACTAGCGGGGGCCATTATACGCAGTATTTT
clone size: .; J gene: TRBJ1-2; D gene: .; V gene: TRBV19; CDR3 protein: CASIRQGGYGYTF; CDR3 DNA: TGTGCCAGTATTAGACAAGGGGGCTATGGCTACACCTTC
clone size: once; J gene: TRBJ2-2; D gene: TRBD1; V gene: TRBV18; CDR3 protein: CASSPGTGHAGELFF; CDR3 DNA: TGTGCCAGCTCACCCGGGACAGGGCACGCCGGGGAGCTGTTTTTT
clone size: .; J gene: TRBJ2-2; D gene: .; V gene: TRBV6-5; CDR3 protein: CASSYFIGGSTGELFF; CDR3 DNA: TGTGCCAGCAGTTACTTTATAGGGGGTTCGACCGGGGAGCTGTTTTTT
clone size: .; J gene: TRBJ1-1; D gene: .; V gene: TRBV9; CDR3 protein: CASSVQRFGEAFF; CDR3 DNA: TGTGCCAGCAGCGTACAACGGTTCGGTGAAGCTTTCTTT
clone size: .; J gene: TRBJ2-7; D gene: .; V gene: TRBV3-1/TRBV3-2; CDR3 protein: CASSQEYYTASYEQYF; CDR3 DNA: TGTGCCAGCAGCCAAGAATATTATACAGCTTCCTACGAGCAGTACTTC
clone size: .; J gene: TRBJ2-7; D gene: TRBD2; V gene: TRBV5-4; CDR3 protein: CASSASSGSAYEQYF; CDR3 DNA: TGTGCCAGCAGCGCGAGCAGCGGGAGCGCCTACGAGCAGTACTTC
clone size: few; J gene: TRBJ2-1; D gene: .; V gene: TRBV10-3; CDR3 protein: CAIRGGTWVNEQFF; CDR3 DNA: TGTGCCATCAGGGGCGGGACTTGGGTAAATGAGCAGTTCTTC
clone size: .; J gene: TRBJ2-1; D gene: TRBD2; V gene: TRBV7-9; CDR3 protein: CASSKRGTNGEQFF; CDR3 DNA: TGTGCCAGCAGCAAACGGGGGACTAACGGTGAGCAGTTCTTC
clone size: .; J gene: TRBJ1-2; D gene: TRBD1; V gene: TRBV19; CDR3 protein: CASSIGGQNYGYTF; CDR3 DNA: TGTGCCAGTAGTATTGGGGGACAGAACTATGGCTACACCTTC
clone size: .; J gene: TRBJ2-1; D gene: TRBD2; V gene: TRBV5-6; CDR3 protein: CASSGPGLGIYNEQFF; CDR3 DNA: TGTGCCAGCAGCGGCCCCGGACTAGGAATCTACAATGAGCAGTTCTTC
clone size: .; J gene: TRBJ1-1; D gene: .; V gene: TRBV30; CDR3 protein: CAWDGQKNTEAFF; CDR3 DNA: TGTGCCTGGGACGGACAGAAAAACACTGAAGCTTTCTTT
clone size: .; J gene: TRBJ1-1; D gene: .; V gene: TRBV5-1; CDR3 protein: CASSDSTEAFF; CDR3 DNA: TGCGCCAGCAGCGACAGCACTGAAGCTTTCTTT
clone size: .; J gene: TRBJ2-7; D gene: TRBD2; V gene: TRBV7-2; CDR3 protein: CASSLPSSGVYEQYF; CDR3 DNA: TGTGCCAGCAGCCTACCAAGTAGCGGGGTCTACGAGCAGTACTTC
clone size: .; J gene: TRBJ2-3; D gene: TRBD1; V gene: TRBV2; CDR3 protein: CASNQGATDTQYF; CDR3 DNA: TGTGCCAGCAATCAGGGGGCCACAGATACGCAGTATTTT
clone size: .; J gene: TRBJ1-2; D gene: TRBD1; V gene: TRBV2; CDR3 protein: CASSPQDRGGYTF; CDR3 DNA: TGTGCCAGCAGCCCCCAGGACAGGGGCGGCTACACCTTC
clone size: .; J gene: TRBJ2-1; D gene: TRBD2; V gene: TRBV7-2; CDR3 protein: CASSLMVIAGNEQFF; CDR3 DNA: TGTGCCAGCAGCTTGATGGTAATAGCGGGCAATGAGCAGTTCTTC
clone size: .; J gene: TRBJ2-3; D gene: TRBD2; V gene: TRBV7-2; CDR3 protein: CASSLQASGSTDTQYF; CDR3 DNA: TGTGCCAGCAGCTTACAGGCTAGCGGGAGCACAGATACGCAGTATTTT
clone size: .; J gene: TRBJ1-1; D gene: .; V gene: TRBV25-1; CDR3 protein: CASSLLTGNTEAFF; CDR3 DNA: TGTGCCAGCAGCTTACTTACAGGGAACACTGAAGCTTTCTTT
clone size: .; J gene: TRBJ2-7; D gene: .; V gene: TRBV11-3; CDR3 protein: CASSLDRGSSYEQYF; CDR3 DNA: TGTGCCAGCAGCTTAGACCGGGGGAGCTCCTACGAGCAGTACTTC
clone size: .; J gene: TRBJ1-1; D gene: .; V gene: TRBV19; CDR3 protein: CASTQSGTRNTEAFF; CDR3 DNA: TGTGCCAGTACCCAGTCCGGGACAAGGAACACTGAAGCTTTCTTT
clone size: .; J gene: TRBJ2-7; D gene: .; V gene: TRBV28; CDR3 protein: CASSSAYEQYF; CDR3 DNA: TGTGCCAGCAGTTCCGCCTACGAGCAGTACTTC
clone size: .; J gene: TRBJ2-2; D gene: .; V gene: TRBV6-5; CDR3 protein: CASSYAFSGPGELFF; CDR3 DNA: TGTGCCAGCAGTTACGCCTTCTCTGGCCCCGGGGAGCTGTTTTTT
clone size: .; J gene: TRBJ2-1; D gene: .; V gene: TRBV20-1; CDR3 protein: CSGRAYNEQFF; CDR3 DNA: TGCAGTGGGAGGGCCTACAATGAGCAGTTCTTC
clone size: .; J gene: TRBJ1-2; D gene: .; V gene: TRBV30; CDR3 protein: CAWIKGRGRDGYTF; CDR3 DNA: TGTGCCTGGATTAAAGGTCGGGGGAGAGATGGCTACACCTTC
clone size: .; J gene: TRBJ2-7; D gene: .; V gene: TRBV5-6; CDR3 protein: CASQTGAYEQYF; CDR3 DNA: TGTGCCAGCCAGACTGGAGCCTACGAGCAGTACTTC
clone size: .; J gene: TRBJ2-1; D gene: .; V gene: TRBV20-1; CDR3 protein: CRPTSGNEQFF; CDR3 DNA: TGCAGACCCACGAGCGGGAATGAGCAGTTCTTC
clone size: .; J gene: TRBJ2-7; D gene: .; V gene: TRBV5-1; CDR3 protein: CASSSLGPGFYEQYF; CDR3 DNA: TGCGCCAGCAGCTCGCTTGGGCCCGGCTTCTACGAGCAGTACTTC
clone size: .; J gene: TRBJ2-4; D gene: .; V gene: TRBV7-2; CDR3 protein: CASSLGSYVSKNIQYF; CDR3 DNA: TGTGCCAGCAGCTTGGGTAGCTATGTGTCCAAAAACATTCAGTACTTC
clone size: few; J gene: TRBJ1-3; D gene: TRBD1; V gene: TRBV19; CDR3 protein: CASRLDRVGNTIYF; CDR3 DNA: TGTGCCAGTAGACTGGACAGGGTTGGAAACACCATATATTTT